This paragraph covers one T cell receptor (beta chain) sequence. What it binds is not known. The sample is drawn from a study of T cells in Graves' hyperthyroidism and ophthalmopathy. Findings and caveats of the study: Most expanded thyroid clonotypes above 0.001 recurred in blood.

The TCR beta CDR3 regions underwent amplification using RNA transcripts as the source. Initially, a first-round RT-PCR of the TCR CDR3 employed the HTBI primer set. TCRdb called the multiplex PCR reads again in MiXCR, with one record for every CDR3 protein. The sample holds roughly 700,000 distinct CDR3 sequences, about 18% seen once. V was clipped by 1 base and J by 8 bases; unmatched bases: 8. CDR1 LGHDT and CDR2 YNNKEL come from the germline V gene (reference sequence). This CDR3 region has 15 residues. The receptor was derived from a middle-aged man with Graves' hyperthyroidism. Material: blood. The V gene is TRBV3-1, the J gene TRBJ1-2; 9 positions agree with TRBD1. The CDR3 DNA reads as TGTGCCAGCAGCCAAGCTCCGGGACAGGGATTCGGCTACACCTTC. This codes for CASSQAPGQGFGYTF. The variable domain in full, with the rest retrieved from reference TRBV3-1 and TRBJ1-2, is DTAVSQTPKYLVTQMGNDKSIKCEQNLGHDTMYWYKQDSKKFLKIMFSYNNKELIINETVPNRFSPKSPDKAHLNLHINSLELGDSAVYFCASSQAPGQGFGYTFGSGTRLTVV.